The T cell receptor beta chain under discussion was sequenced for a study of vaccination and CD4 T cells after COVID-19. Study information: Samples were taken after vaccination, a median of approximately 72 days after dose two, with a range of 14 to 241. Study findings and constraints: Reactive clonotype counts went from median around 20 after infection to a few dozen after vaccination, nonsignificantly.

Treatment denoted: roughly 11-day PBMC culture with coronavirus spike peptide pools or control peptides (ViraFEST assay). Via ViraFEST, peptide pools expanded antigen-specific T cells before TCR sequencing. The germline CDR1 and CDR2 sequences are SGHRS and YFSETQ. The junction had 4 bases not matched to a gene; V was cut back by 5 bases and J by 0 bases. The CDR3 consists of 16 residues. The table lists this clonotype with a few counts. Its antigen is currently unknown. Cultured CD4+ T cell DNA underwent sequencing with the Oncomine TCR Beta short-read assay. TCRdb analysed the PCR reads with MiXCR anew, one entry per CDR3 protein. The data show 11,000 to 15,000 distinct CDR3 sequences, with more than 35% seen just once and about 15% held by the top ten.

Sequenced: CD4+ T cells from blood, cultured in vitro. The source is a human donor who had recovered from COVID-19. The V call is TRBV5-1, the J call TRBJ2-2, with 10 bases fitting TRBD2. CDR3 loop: CASRLTSGANTGELFF. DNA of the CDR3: TGCGCCAGCAGGTTAACTAGCGGGGCGAACACCGGGGAGCTGTTTTTT.